These 8 T cell receptor beta chains originate from one sample sequenced in a study of T-cell reconstitution after alpha-beta-depleted transplantation in children. The library targeted TCRbeta and was prepared with unique molecular identifiers. TCRdb redid the calling of the PCR reads with MiXCR, one entry per CDR3 protein. Here the sample spans 700,000 to 950,000 distinct CDR3 sequences, approximately 15% being singletons. The sequencing used PBMCs, mostly from graft donor cells, collected 360 days after TCRalphabeta/CD19-depleted stem cell transplant. The receptors stem from a male patient aged 5 to 17 who had a stem cell transplant for acute lymphoblastic leukemia, so the T cells may come from the graft donor.

The table lists this clonotype with a few counts. The rearrangement links TRBV5-1 to TRBJ2-3; 8 bases line up with TRBD2. CDR1 is SGHRS, CDR2 YFSETQ, per germline. Trimming took 3 bases from V and 0 from J; bases not matched to a gene: 6. The CDR3 length is 16 residues. The CDR3 region is CASSSQREPSTDTQYF. In DNA form, the CDR3 reads TGCGCCAGCAGCTCGCAGCGGGAGCCAAGCACAGATACGCAGTATTTT.

In DNA form, the CDR3 reads TGCAGCAAAGCGGGAGGGCCTGGCGAGCAGTACTTC. Protein: CSKAGGPGEQYF. The J gene is TRBJ2-7, the V gene TRBV20-1, with 10 nucleotides matching TRBD2. The CDR3 sequence is 12 residues long. The V gene's germline CDR1 is DFQATT and CDR2 SNEGSKA (reference sequence).

The chain recombines TRBV4-1 with TRBJ2-3, with a weak D call TRBD2 (5 bases). Germline V gene data show CDR1 as MGHRA and CDR2 as YSYEKL. V was cut by 0 bases and J by 1 base, with 8 bases left in between. The CDR3 spans 15 residues. Here the CDR3 reads CASSQERRGTDTQYF. The CDR3 nucleotides are TGCGCCAGCAGCCAAGAGAGGCGGGGCACAGATACGCAGTATTTT.

This clonotype was recorded a few times. The V and J genes are TRBV5-6 and TRBJ2-3; D is ambiguous. CDR1 is SGHDT, CDR2 YYEEEE, per germline. V dropped 2 bases and J dropped 5 bases, with 6 bases sitting between them. The CDR3 length is 12 residues. The CDR3 region is CASSLNLDTQYF. The CDR3 DNA follows: TGTGCCAGCAGCTTAAATTTAGATACGCAGTATTTT.

This clonotype has just a few counts. The rearrangement links TRBV20-1 to TRBJ2-7; D is unclear. Per the germline V gene, CDR1 is DFQATT and CDR2 is SNEGSKA (reference sequence). Trimming stripped 5 bases from V and 1 base from J, with 9 bases between. This CDR3 is built from 12 residues. The CDR3 bases are TGCAGTGCTCCAGGATTGTCCTACGAGCAGTACTTC. It is translated as CSAPGLSYEQYF.

This clonotype appeared a few times. J is TRBJ1-3 and V is TRBV7-9; 9 nucleotides match TRBD1. The CDR3 covers 17 residues. CDR1 is SEHNR and CDR2 is FQNEAQ in the germline V gene (reference sequence). With 5 bases clipped from V and 4 bases from J, the junction kept 12 bases outside the gene matches. This CDR3 reads CASSTFAGTGIGNTIYF. The DNA of the CDR3 is TGTGCCAGCAGCACATTCGCCGGGACAGGGATCGGAAACACCATATATTTT.

This clonotype was seen more than once but under ten times. The V call is TRBV20-1, the J call TRBJ2-7, with unresolved D. Germline V gene sequence: CDR1 DFQATT, CDR2 SNEGSKA (reference sequence). There are 12 residues in the CDR3. CDR3 DNA sequence: TGCAGCGCCGACCGAGCCTCCTACGAGCAGTACTTC. It translates to CSADRASYEQYF.

This clonotype showed up just a few times. The chain uses TRBV6-5 and TRBJ2-2, with TRBD1 matching 7 bases. The CDR3 spans 16 residues. CDR1 and CDR2 from the germline V gene are MNHEY and SVGAGI. The V gene end was trimmed by 4 bases and the J gene end by 2 bases; junction bases not matched to a gene: 7. The CDR3 spells CASSLRQGLNTGELFF. CDR3 DNA sequence: TGTGCCAGCAGTTTGCGACAGGGCCTCAACACCGGGGAGCTGTTTTTT.